This is a list of T cell receptor beta chains from one sample in a study of cytomegalovirus exposure and HLA in healthy donors. The data were produced by immunoSEQ multiplex PCR, yet TCRdb's version contains in-frame clones alone and is incomplete. The table records around 190,000 clones, 9.5% of them present only once. Sequencing was done on a sample of PBMCs. Receptors originate from a woman in her twenties or thirties in good health and CMV-seropositive. Both conserved end residues are trimmed from each CDR3.

CDR3aa | j_gene | v_gene
ASSQLAASTDTQY | TRBJ2-3 | TRBV14
ASSPGLAGYYEQY | TRBJ2-7 | TRBV7-6
ASSTGLAGTETQY | TRBJ2-5 | TRBV10-2
ASRRGGEGTEAF | TRBJ1-1 | TRBV6-1
ASSPGQISGNTIY | TRBJ1-3 | TRBV18
ASSEWDRGYQPQH | TRBJ1-5 | TRBV19
ASGTDSNQPQH | TRBJ1-5 | TRBV2
SVEPSGSNEKNIQY | TRBJ2-4 | TRBV29-1
ASSQTGNGEKLF | TRBJ1-4 | TRBV6-1
ASSYRFQGSNYEQY | TRBJ2-7 | TRBV6-5
ASSKTESLSYEQY | TRBJ2-7 | TRBV21-1
ASSFPGGNYGYT | TRBJ1-2 | TRBV7-2
ASSQLTGQGYGYT | TRBJ1-2 | TRBV4-1
ASSEPGQRSEKLF | TRBJ1-4 | TRBV4-1
ASSLSSLGTESYEQY | TRBJ2-7 | TRBV27
ASSRDRMNTGELF | TRBJ2-2 | TRBV11-2
ASSYSAGTSGWEQY | TRBJ2-7 | TRBV6-5
ASSYDGVTNTEAF | TRBJ1-1 | TRBV6-5
ATWDRGLEAEAF | TRBJ1-1 | TRBV6-5
ASIEGTDEQY | TRBJ2-7 | TRBV2
ASSSKPGTRRDTQY | TRBJ2-3 | TRBV6-6
ASRTTGGNYGYT | TRBJ1-2 | TRBV28
ASWVENEQF | TRBJ2-1 | TRBV21-1
ASSLDPWGVPVSGANVLT | TRBJ2-6 | TRBV13
ASSPGGGLIYEQY | TRBJ2-7 | TRBV10-1
ASSLVAGTDTQY | TRBJ2-3 | TRBV5-1
ASRDKQGQRTDTQY | TRBJ2-3 | TRBV5-6
ASSRYGAVHEQY | TRBJ2-7 | TRBV5-6
ASSLGQFQNTEAF | TRBJ1-1 | TRBV5-1
ASSLDRGSSYEQY | TRBJ2-7 | TRBV7-3
ASSLLAGERYEQY | TRBJ2-7 | TRBV4-2
ASSGRSGLSGELF | TRBJ2-2 | TRBV9
ASSLEGQDHSGANVLT | TRBJ2-6 | TRBV5-6
ASREGHTYEQY | TRBJ2-7 | TRBV2
ASSTGDRYYGYT | TRBJ1-2 | TRBV7-7
ASSDVGLAGGLSSYNEQF | TRBJ2-1 | TRBV2
ASSREYTQY | TRBJ2-3 | TRBV5-6
ASSTGTGAVYEQY | TRBJ2-7 | TRBV19
ASSYSSNTGELF | TRBJ2-2 | TRBV2
ASSPAAGGAETQY | TRBJ2-5 | TRBV18
ANARPDINYGYT | TRBJ1-2 | TRBV2
ASSYQGRATTGELF | TRBJ2-2 | TRBV7-2
ASRPGTGNDQPQH | TRBJ1-5 | TRBV27
ASSSSGSPSTDTQY | TRBJ2-3 | TRBV7-6
ASSVMNTGELF | TRBJ2-2 | TRBV5-5
ASSQTSGSNIQY | TRBJ2-4 | TRBV5-1
ASSWGDRSELEAF | TRBJ1-1 | TRBV5-1
ASSPVDRVTEAF | TRBJ1-1 | TRBV7-9